This T cell receptor (beta chain) was captured by sequencing in a study of T-cell memory formation after mild COVID-19. Across the study: The TCR clusters were mostly specific to one donor.

Points from the study as a whole: Shrinking CD4+ clones resided mostly in CM and EM, and CD8+ ones in EMRA. Some clones that responded were present in memory (sampled pre-infection), which suggests cross-reactive memory joined.

Germline CDR1 MNHEY, CDR2 SVGAGI. Trimming took 7 bases from V and 7 from J; bases not matched to a gene: 7. CDR3 length: 14 amino acids. With respect to this clonotype: Its matching antigen is unknown.

TCRalpha and TCRbeta libraries used 5'RACE with constant-segment primers and UMIs. MiXCR, run by TCRdb on the 5' RACE reads, gives a single entry per CDR3 protein. The table shows about half a million distinct CDR3 sequences, with about 18% occurring only once. Source material: PBMCs or a T cell subset sorted from them (not recorded which). This chain uses TRBV6-5 with TRBJ2-1, with 10 bases that match TRBD1. This receptor was obtained from an adult woman who had mild COVID-19 (a few samples of this study predate the infection). Cell type and time point are not known. The CDR3 is CASKGTGEGNEQFF. The CDR3 region has the DNA TGTGCCAGCAAGGGGACAGGGGAGGGAAATGAGCAGTTCTTC.